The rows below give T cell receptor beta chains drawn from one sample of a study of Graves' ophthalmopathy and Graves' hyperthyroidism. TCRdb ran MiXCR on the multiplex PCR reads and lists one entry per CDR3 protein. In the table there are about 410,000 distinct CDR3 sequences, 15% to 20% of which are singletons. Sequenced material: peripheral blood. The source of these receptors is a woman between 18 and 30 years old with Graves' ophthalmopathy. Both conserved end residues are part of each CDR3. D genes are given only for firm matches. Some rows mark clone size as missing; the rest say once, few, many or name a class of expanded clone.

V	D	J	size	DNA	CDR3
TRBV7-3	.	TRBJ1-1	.	TGTGCCAGCAGCTTAATCGAGCACACTGAAGCTTTCTTT	CASSLIEHTEAFF
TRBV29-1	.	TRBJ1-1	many	TGCAGCGTTGGTGCGGCTTTCTTT	CSVGAAFF
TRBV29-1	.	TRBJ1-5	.	TGCAGCGTAGGACCGCCCAATCAGCCCCAGCATTTT	CSVGPPNQPQHF
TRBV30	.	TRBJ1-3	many	TGTGCCTGGATTAGAGGGGGCTCTGGAAACACCATATATTTT	CAWIRGGSGNTIYF
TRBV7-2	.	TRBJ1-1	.	TGTGCCAACAGCTTAGAGTTCAGGGATGAAGCTTTCTTT	CANSLEFRDEAFF
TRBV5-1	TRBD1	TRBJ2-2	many	TGCGCCAGCAGCTCGACAGGGACGAACACCGGGGAGCTGTTTTTT	CASSSTGTNTGELFF
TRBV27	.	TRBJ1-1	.	TGTGCCAGCAGTTCACAGGGTTTCACTGAAGCTTTCTTT	CASSSQGFTEAFF
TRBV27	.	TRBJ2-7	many	TGTGCCAGCAGTTTTTCCCTTGCAGCAACGGGGAACGAGCAGTACTTC	CASSFSLAATGNEQYF
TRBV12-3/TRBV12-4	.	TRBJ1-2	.	TGTGCCAGCAGTAATAAGGGGACGCCGTCTGGCTACACCTTC	CASSNKGTPSGYTF
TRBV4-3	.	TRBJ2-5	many	TGCGCCAGCAGCCAAGGCTGGGGACAACAACAAGAGACCCAGTACTTC	CASSQGWGQQQETQYF
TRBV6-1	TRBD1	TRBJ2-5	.	TGTGCCAGCAGGCCAACAGGGGCTCGTGGAGAGACCCAGTACTTC	CASRPTGARGETQYF
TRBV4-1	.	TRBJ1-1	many	TGCGCCAGCAGCCAGGGTGAAAGGCCTGAGAACACTGAAGCTTTCTTT	CASSQGERPENTEAFF
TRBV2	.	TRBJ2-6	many	TGTGCCAGCAGAGAGGGGAGCTCTGGGGCCAACGTCCTGACTTTC	CASREGSSGANVLTF
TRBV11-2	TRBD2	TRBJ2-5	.	TGTGCCAGCAGCTTAGGGCGGGGGGGAAACTTGGAGACCCAGTACTTC	CASSLGRGGNLETQYF
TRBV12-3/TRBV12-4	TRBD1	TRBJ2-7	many	TGTGCCAGCAGCCCAGGGGGCAGTGTTGAAGGCGAGCAGTACTTC	CASSPGGSVEGEQYF
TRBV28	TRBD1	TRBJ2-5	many	TGTGCCAGCAGCCTACCAGGGGACAGGGAACATGGCAAAGAGACCCAGTACTTC	CASSLPGDREHGKETQYF
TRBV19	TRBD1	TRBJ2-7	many	TGTGCCAGTGGGAGGACAGGGACTTCCTACGAGCAGTACTTC	CASGRTGTSYEQYF
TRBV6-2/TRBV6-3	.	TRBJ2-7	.	TGTGCCAGCAGATTTCCAGGGGCATCCTACGAGCAGTACTTC	CASRFPGASYEQYF
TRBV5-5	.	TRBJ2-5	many	TGTGCCAGCAGCGGGATAGGGGAAGAGACCCAGTACTTC	CASSGIGEETQYF